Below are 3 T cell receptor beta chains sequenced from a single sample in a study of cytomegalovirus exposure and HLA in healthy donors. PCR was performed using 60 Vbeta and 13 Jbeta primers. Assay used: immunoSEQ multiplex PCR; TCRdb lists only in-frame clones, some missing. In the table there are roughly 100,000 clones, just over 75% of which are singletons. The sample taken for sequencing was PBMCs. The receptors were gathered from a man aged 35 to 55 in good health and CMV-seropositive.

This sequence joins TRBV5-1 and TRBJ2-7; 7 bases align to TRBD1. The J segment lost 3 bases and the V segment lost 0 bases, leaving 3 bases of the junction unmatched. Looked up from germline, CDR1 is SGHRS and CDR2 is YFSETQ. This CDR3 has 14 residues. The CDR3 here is CASSLVGGNYEQYF. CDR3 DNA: TGCGCCAGCAGCTTGGTAGGGGGCAACTACGAGCAGTACTTC.

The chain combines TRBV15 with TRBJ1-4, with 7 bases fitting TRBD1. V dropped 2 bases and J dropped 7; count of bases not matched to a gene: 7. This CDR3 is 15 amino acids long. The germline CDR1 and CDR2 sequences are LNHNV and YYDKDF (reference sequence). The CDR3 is CATSRQTGISEKLFF. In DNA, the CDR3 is TGTGCCACCAGCAGACAGACAGGGATAAGTGAAAAACTGTTTTTT. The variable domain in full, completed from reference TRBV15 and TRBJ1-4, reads DAMVIQNPRYQVTQFGKPVTLSCSQTLNHNVMYWYQQKSSQAPKLLFHYYDKDFNNEADTPDNFQSRRPNTSFCFLDIRSPGLGDTAMYLCATSRQTGISEKLFFGSGTQLSVL.

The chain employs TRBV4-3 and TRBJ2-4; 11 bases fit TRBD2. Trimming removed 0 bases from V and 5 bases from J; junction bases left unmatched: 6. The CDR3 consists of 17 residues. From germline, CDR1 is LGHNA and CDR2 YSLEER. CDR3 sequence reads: CASSQEVSGGAQNIQYF. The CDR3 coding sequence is TGCGCCAGCAGCCAAGAAGTTAGCGGGGGGGCCCAAAACATTCAGTACTTC.